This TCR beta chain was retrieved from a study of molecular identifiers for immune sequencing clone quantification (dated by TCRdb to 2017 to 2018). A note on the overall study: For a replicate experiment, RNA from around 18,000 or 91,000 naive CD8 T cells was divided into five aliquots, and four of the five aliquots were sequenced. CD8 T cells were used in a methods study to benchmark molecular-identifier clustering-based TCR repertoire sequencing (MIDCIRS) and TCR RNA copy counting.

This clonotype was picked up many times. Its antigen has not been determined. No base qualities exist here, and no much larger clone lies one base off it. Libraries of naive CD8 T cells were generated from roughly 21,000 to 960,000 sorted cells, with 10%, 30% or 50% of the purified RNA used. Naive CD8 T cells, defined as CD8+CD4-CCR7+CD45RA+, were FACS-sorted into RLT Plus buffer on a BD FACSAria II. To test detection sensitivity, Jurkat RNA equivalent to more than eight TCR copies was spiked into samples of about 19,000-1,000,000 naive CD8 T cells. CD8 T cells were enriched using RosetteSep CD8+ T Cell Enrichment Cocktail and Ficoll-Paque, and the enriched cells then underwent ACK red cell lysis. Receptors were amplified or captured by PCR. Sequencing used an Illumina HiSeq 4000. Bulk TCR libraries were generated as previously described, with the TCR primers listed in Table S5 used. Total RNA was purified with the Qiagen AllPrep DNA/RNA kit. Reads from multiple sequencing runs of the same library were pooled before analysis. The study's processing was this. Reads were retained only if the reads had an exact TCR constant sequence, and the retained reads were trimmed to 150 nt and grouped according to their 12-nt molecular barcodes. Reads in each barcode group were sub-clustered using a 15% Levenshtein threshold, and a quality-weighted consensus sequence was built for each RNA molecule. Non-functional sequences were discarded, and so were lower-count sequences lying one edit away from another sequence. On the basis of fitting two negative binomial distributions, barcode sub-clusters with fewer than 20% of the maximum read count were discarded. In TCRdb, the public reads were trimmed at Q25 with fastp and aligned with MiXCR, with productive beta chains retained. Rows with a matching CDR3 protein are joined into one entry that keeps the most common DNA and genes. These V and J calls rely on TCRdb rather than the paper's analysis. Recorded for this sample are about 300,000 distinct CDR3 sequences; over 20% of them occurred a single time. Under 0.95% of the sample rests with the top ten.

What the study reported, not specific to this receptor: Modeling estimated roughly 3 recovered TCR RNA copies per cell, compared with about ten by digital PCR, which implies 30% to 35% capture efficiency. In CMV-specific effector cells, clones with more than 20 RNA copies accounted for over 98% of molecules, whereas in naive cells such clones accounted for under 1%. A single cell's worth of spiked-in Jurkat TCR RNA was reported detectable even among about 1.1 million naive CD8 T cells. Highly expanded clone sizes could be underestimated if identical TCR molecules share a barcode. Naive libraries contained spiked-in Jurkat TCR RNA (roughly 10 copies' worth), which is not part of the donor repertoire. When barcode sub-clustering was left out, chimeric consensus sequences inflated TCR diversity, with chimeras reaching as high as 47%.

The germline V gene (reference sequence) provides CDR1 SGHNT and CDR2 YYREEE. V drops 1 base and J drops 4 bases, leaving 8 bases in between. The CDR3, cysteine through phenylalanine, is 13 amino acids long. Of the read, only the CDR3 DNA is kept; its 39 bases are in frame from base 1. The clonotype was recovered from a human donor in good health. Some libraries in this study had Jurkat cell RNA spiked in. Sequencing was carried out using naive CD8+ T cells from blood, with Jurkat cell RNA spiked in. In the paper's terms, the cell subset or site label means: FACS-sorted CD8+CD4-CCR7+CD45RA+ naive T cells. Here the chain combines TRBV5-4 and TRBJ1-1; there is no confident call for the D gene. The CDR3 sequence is CASSLSWATEAFF. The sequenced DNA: TGTGCCAGCAGCTTGTCCTGGGCCACTGAAGCTTTCTTT.